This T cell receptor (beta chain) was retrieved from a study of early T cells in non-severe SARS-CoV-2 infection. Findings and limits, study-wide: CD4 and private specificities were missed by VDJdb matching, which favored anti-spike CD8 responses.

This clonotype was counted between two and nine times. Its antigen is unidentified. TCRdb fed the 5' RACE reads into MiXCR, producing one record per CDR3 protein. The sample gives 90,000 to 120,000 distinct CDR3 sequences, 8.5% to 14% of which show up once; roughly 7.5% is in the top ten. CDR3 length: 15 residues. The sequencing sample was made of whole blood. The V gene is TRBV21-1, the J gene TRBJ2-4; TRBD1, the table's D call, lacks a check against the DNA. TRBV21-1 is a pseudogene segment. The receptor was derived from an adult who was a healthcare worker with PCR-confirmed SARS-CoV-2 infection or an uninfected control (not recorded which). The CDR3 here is CASSITGQRLDVQYF. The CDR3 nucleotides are TGTGCCAGCAGCATAACAGGGCAACGACTGGACGTTCAGTACTTC.